This T cell receptor (beta chain) was sequenced in a study of Ad26.COV2.S vaccination and SARS-CoV-2 variants. About the study: Into the muscle, Ad26.COV2.S was dosed once or twice, 56 days apart.

As regards this clone: Its specificity is not known.

Notes on the study in general: Comparable non-spike TCR breadth was observed in vaccine and placebo recipients.

Germline lookup yields CDR1 SGDLS and CDR2 YYNGEE. V dropped 0 bases and J dropped 2; count of bases not matched to a gene: 4. CDR3 size: 15 residues. Treatment defined: approximately 18 received Ad26.COV2.S at low or high dose, single or two shots; about 5 received placebo; per-sample allocation not given. Day 63 following the first vaccine or placebo injection was when the samples were taken. Donation came from an adult in Boston who was aged 18-55 years. The vaccine delivered Wuhan-strain SARS-CoV-2 spike through an Ad26 vector. The data were produced by immunoSEQ multiplex PCR, yet TCRdb's version contains in-frame clones alone and is incomplete. This repertoire shows hundreds of thousands of clones, around 93% found once; its top ten account for roughly 1.7%.

This TCR came from a person between 18 and 65 years old who received the Ad26.COV2.S COVID-19 vaccine or a placebo. V and J are TRBV9 and TRBJ2-5; TRBD2 matches 7 bases. The source was peripheral blood, collected in a trial of Ad26.COV2.S vaccine versus placebo. The DNA of the CDR3 is TGTGCCAGCAGCGTAGCGGGGGGTCTTCAAGAGACCCAGTACTTC. This encodes CASSVAGGLQETQYF.